This TCR beta chain was obtained from a study of CD8 T cells in ankylosing spondylitis. The CDR3 contains 15 residues. With 4 bases clipped from V and 7 bases from J, the junction kept 7 bases outside the gene matches. Note on this clonotype: Its antigen is undetermined.

General study findings and limits: Clones tied to disease were said to be significantly enriched in matched ankylosing spondylitis synovial fluid. Ankylosing spondylitis blood appeared to carry a characteristic TCR beta motif of roughly 8 highly homologous variants.

TCRdb processed the 5' RACE reads anew with MiXCR; each CDR3 protein has one entry. The sample includes 450,000 to 550,000 distinct CDR3 sequences, approximately 5% seen only once; the top ten take under 4.5%. The rearrangement links TRBV12-3 or TRBV12-4 to TRBJ1-4; 9 bases map to TRBD1. The sequenced material came from blood, either unsorted or a sorted T cell fraction (not recorded which). The TCR was taken from a male donor with ankylosing spondylitis. In DNA, the CDR3 is TGTGCCAGCAGTTGGGGCCAGACAGGGGGTGAAAAACTGTTTTTT. This encodes CASSWGQTGGEKLFF.